These 24 T cell receptor beta chains were all obtained from the same sample, sequenced in a study of response to subunit inactivated influenza vaccine. TCRdb analysed the RT-PCR reads with MiXCR anew, one entry per CDR3 protein. The top ten hold approximately 12% of the sample, which has around 500,000 distinct CDR3 sequences, approximately 9.9% seen once. This specimen consisted of PBMCs from blood, obtained around seven weeks after vaccination. These receptors were obtained from a man aged 50 to 60 who received an inactivated influenza vaccine.

The table lists this clonotype with a few counts. The genes are TRBV20-1 and TRBJ1-4; tentative D call: TRBD1 (6 bases). This CDR3 region has 13 residues. The V end lost 4 bases, the J end lost 8 bases, and 14 bases lay between the germline ends. The germline CDR1 and CDR2 sequences are DFQATT and SNEGSKA (reference sequence). Written as DNA, the CDR3 is TGCAGTGCTAACCCGACAGGTGGGGAAAAACTGTTTTTT. Protein product: CSANPTGGEKLFF.

This clonotype was recorded a few times. This chain links TRBV20-1 with TRBJ1-2; unclear D gene. The germline V gene encodes CDR1 DFQATT and CDR2 SNEGSKA (reference sequence). The CDR3 contains 11 residues. V was shortened by 5 bases and J by 4 bases, with 8 bases between the two germline ends. The chain's CDR3 is CSAFGPYGYTF. CDR3 in DNA: TGCAGTGCTTTTGGGCCCTATGGCTACACCTTC.

The V gene is TRBV24-1, the J gene TRBJ1-2; D unresolved. Germline V gives CDR1 KGHDR, CDR2 SFDVKD. CDR3 size: 15 residues. Trimming removed 3 bases at V and 4 bases at J, with 14 bases between. In DNA form, the CDR3 reads TGTGCCACCAGTGATGCTTCGGGGTTCCCCTATGGCTACACCTTC. Translated: CATSDASGFPYGYTF.

Only a few counts were recorded for this clonotype. The rearrangement uses TRBV20-1 and TRBJ2-1; 9 positions agree with TRBD2. CDR3 size: 17 residues. Unmatched junction bases numbered 8, after V lost 0 bases and J lost 2 bases. Germline assignment: CDR1 DFQATT and CDR2 SNEGSKA (reference sequence). The CDR3 sequence is CSARDPASGDPYNEQFF. The DNA for the CDR3 is TGCAGTGCTAGAGATCCGGCTAGCGGGGATCCCTACAATGAGCAGTTCTTC.

The chain links TRBV6-2 or TRBV6-3 to TRBJ2-3; no definite D call. The CDR3 extends over 13 amino acids. The germline V gene has CDR1 MNHEY and CDR2 SVGEGT. V lost 4 bases, J lost 5 bases, and 10 bases lay in between. The CDR3 sequence: CASSFSPGDTQYF. As DNA, the CDR3 is TGTGCCAGCAGTTTTAGTCCGGGAGATACGCAGTATTTT.

This clonotype was seen a handful of times. This chain joins TRBV6-6 and TRBJ2-7; TRBD1 is a possible D gene (6 bases). Looked up from germline, CDR1 is MNHNY and CDR2 is SVGAGI (reference sequence). V lost 5 bases and J 7 bases, leaving 12 bases between the germline ends. This CDR3 has 12 amino acids. CDR3 coding DNA: TGTGCCAGCAGTAAACAGGGAGTGGAGCAGTACTTC. Residues: CASSKQGVEQYF.

This clonotype showed up many times. DNA of the CDR3: TGTGCCAGCAGATCCGGTTGGGCGCAGGGGTACAATGAGCAGTTCTTC. This encodes CASRSGWAQGYNEQFF. The chain uses TRBV12-3 or TRBV12-4 and TRBJ2-1; D might be TRBD1 (6 bases). V was shortened by 6 bases and J by 4 bases, with 19 bases between the two germline ends. The CDR3 consists of 16 residues.

This chain links TRBV7-6 with TRBJ2-1; TRBD2 might be the D (6 bases). V was clipped by 1 base and J by 6 bases, with 10 bases between them. The germline CDR1 and CDR2 sequences are SGHVS and FNYEAQ. This CDR3 is 14 amino acids long. CDR3 DNA: TGTGCCAGCAGCTTAGGGGCGGGGCCCAATGAGCAGTTCTTC. It translates to CASSLGAGPNEQFF.

This clonotype was seen ten or more times. This chain links TRBV7-2 with TRBJ1-3, with TRBD1 as a possible D gene (5 bases). The V end lost 2 bases, the J end lost 3 bases, and 8 bases lay between the germline ends. The CDR3 is 14 residues long. Per germline, CDR1 SGHTA and CDR2 FQGNSA. CDR3 loop: CASSLQGFGNTIYF. The CDR3 nucleotides read TGTGCCAGCAGCTTACAGGGATTTGGAAACACCATATATTTT.

There are many counts of this clonotype. The chain uses TRBV5-1 and TRBJ2-7; the match to TRBD1 covers 9 bases. CDR1 and CDR2 from the germline V gene are SGHRS and YFSETQ. The CDR3 has 17 amino acids. The V gene end was trimmed by 0 bases and the J gene end by 11 bases; junction bases not matched to a gene: 18. The CDR3 loop is CASSLEGRDRVAMREYF. The CDR3 DNA reads as TGCGCCAGCAGCTTGGAAGGTAGGGACAGGGTTGCCATGCGAGAGTACTTC.

A note on this clonotype: A much larger clonotype is one base distant, so this may be a read error. The V and J genes are TRBV10-3 and TRBJ2-7; 14 bases match TRBD2. The germline gives CDR1 ENHRY, CDR2 SYGVKD. J gave up 5 bases and V 6 bases, and 9 bases lay outside the gene matches. The CDR3 has 16 amino acids. CDR3 in amino acids: CAISSGTSGSLHEQYF. Here the CDR3 DNA reads TGTGCCATCAGCTCCGGGACTAGCGGGAGCCTCCACGAGCAGTACTTC.

This clonotype has only a few counts. This chain joins TRBV7-8 and TRBJ2-7; 7 bases map to TRBD1. The CDR3 runs to 15 residues. V was clipped by 0 bases and J by 1 base; unmatched bases: 3. Germline-derived CDR1 and CDR2 are SGHVS and FQNEAQ. Written as DNA, the CDR3 is TGTGCCAGCAGCTTAGCGCACAGGGGATCCTACGAGCAGTACTTC. This sequence encodes CASSLAHRGSYEQYF.

This clonotype was recorded a few times. The V and J genes are TRBV12-3 or TRBV12-4 and TRBJ2-2; D is uncertain. V dropped 3 bases and J dropped 8 bases, with 10 bases sitting between them. CDR3 length: 13 amino acids. CDR3 bases: TGTGCCAGCAGTTTGCAAATAAATGGGGAGCTGTTTTTT. It codes for CASSLQINGELFF.

This clonotype has at least ten counts. The chain is built from TRBV29-1 and TRBJ2-7, with D unresolved. Per germline, CDR1 SQVTM and CDR2 ANQGSEA. V was clipped by 4 bases and J by 7 bases, with 8 bases between them. This CDR3 has 10 residues. CDR3 sequence: CSVGIGEQYF. The CDR3 DNA reads TGCAGCGTTGGTATTGGGGAGCAGTACTTC.

This chain uses TRBV6-1 with TRBJ2-7, with D possibly being TRBD1 or TRBD2 (5 bases each). Trimming shortened V by 7 bases and J by 3 bases, and 13 bases separated the two germline ends. CDR1 MNHNS and CDR2 SASEGT come from the germline V gene. The CDR3 spans 13 residues. CDR3 region: CASTSRDGYEQYF. The CDR3, as DNA: TGTGCCAGCACGTCCAGGGACGGCTACGAGCAGTACTTC.

A few counts support this clonotype. The rearrangement joins TRBV4-1 to TRBJ2-1; no definite D call. This CDR3 comprises 15 residues. Germline CDR1 is MGHRA and CDR2 is YSYEKL. V gave up 4 bases and J gave up 5 bases, with 15 bases separating them. The CDR3 nucleotides are TGCGCCAGCAGCCCCCTGGCGGCACACAACAATGAGCAGTTCTTC. Translating it yields CASSPLAAHNNEQFF.

The V call is TRBV13, the J call TRBJ1-6; D is unclear. Trimming stripped 0 bases from V and 7 bases from J, with 16 bases between. The CDR3 contains 17 residues. Germline CDR1 is PRHDT and CDR2 is FYEKMQ (reference sequence). The CDR3 region is CASSLGHFRRLNSPLHF. The CDR3 DNA is TGTGCCAGCAGCTTAGGCCACTTCAGGCGCTTAAATTCACCCCTCCACTTT.

This clonotype was counted between two and nine times. The CDR3 DNA reads TGCAGCGTGATACAGGGACCCCACGAGCAGTACTTC. It translates to CSVIQGPHEQYF. V gene TRBV29-1 combines with J gene TRBJ2-7; possible D gene TRBD1, 6 bases. CDR1 is SQVTM, CDR2 ANQGSEA, per germline. V was trimmed by 6 bases and J by 5 bases, leaving 14 bases between them. This CDR3 has 12 amino acids.

This clonotype has a count of ten or more. This chain connects TRBV7-2 to TRBJ2-2; D might be TRBD1 (7 bases). The CDR3 has 16 amino acids. With 1 base removed from V and 6 bases from J, the gap between germline ends came to 15 bases. The germline gives CDR1 SGHTA, CDR2 FQGNSA. CDR3 bases: TGTGCCAGCAGCTTAGTAACGTCAGGGGGGTCCGGGGAGCTGTTTTTT. Encoded protein: CASSLVTSGGSGELFF.

This clonotype was observed at least ten times. The chain recombines TRBV7-2 with TRBJ1-6, with D possibly matching TRBD1 (6 bases). The CDR3 is 14 amino acids. Germline V gives CDR1 SGHTA, CDR2 FQGNSA. Trimming took off 5 bases at V and 10 bases at J, with 15 bases between the two ends. For the CDR3, the DNA is TGTGCCAGCAGCATGAGGGGGTTGGACTCACCCCTCCACTTT. Amino acids: CASSMRGLDSPLHF.

This clonotype came up many times. The CDR3 region has the DNA TGTGCCAGCAGCCCCGGACAGATCTATGGCTACACCTTC. It encodes CASSPGQIYGYTF. The rearrangement joins TRBV6-1 to TRBJ1-2; TRBD1 is a possible D gene (6 bases). The length of the CDR3 is 13 residues. The V gene's germline CDR1 is MNHNS and CDR2 SASEGT. V was cut by 6 bases and J by 4 bases, with 12 bases left in between.

The chain is built from TRBV28 and TRBJ2-1; D possibly corresponds to TRBD1 (6 bases). The CDR3 loop spans 14 amino acids. Germline CDR1 and CDR2: MDHEN and SYDVKM. V shed 6 bases and J shed 12 bases, with 21 bases lying between them. CDR3 loop: CASSFPTGSTRQFF. CDR3 coding DNA: TGTGCCAGCAGCTTCCCGACAGGATCGACGCGGCAGTTCTTC.

This clonotype was detected ten times or more. The V and J genes are TRBV5-1 and TRBJ2-2, with D possibly matching TRBD2 (5 bases). Germline CDR1 is SGHRS and CDR2 is YFSETQ. Deletions cut 6 bases from V and 0 bases from J, with 12 bases between. This CDR3 is built from 15 residues. The CDR3 protein is CASTGGWTNTGELFF. The CDR3 nucleotides are TGCGCCAGCACAGGAGGTTGGACGAACACCGGGGAGCTGTTTTTT.

This clonotype was observed a few times. The rearrangement uses TRBV20-1 and TRBJ1-2; TRBD1 might be the D (6 bases). V lost 1 base and J 4 bases, leaving 10 bases between the germline ends. CDR1 and CDR2 from the germline V gene are DFQATT and SNEGSKA (reference sequence). The length of the CDR3 is 13 residues. CDR3 coding DNA: TGCAGTGCTAGAGGCCAGGGGATCTATGGCTACACCTTC. Protein product: CSARGQGIYGYTF.